These 17 T cell receptor beta chains originate from one sample sequenced in a study of regulatory T cells in long-lasting Graves disease. Sample time point: persistent/refractory GD, antithyroid drugs over 5 years with positive TRAb. Isolated PBMC RNA provided the starting material for the TCR library. iRepertoire HTBI primers and Arm-PCR of CDR3 regions built TCR beta libraries. In TCRdb, the multiplex PCR reads were re-called with MiXCR into one record per CDR3 protein. The sample has about 450,000 distinct CDR3 sequences, around a quarter seen once. This specimen was peripheral blood mononuclear cells (PBMCs), taken when the disease was refractory, from a patient treated with antithyroid drugs. These TCRs come from a female donor with Graves disease.

This clonotype has just a few counts. The chain recombines TRBV5-1 with TRBJ2-6, with D uncertain. V lost 0 bases to trimming and J lost 2 bases, with 3 bases between them. There are 14 residues in the CDR3. The germline V gene encodes CDR1 SGHRS and CDR2 YFSETQ. Here the CDR3 reads CASSLDTGANVLTF. As DNA, the CDR3 is TGCGCCAGCAGCTTGGATACTGGGGCCAACGTCCTGACTTTC.

The V and J genes are TRBV11-2 and TRBJ1-6; D might be TRBD1 (6 bases). The V gene's germline CDR1 is SGHAT and CDR2 FQNNGV. The length of the CDR3 is 12 residues. Trimming cost V 5 bases and J 12 bases, with 11 bases left between them. Written as DNA, the CDR3 is TGTGCCAGCAGCCCCCACAGGGAACCCCTCCACTTT. Translated: CASSPHREPLHF.

This clonotype appeared a few times. The V and J genes are TRBV20-1 and TRBJ2-3; D might be TRBD2 (6 bases). Germline V gives CDR1 DFQATT, CDR2 SNEGSKA (reference sequence). Between the trimmed V and J ends, which lost 5 bases and 4 bases, there was a span of 10 bases. The CDR3 spans 12 residues. The CDR3 region has the DNA TGCAGTGCTGGCCTAGCGTCAGATACGCAGTATTTT. This codes for CSAGLASDTQYF.

In regard to this clonotype: A much larger clone differs from this one at a single base, so this may be a read error. This chain joins TRBV6-5 and TRBJ2-7; D is undetermined. V shed 4 bases and J shed 1 base, with 11 bases lying between them. Germline V gene sequence: CDR1 MNHEY, CDR2 SVGAGI. This CDR3 is 14 amino acids long. CDR3 coding DNA: TGTGCCAGCAGTTGCTCGATAGGTTCCTACGAGCAGTACTTC. Encoded protein: CASSCSIGSYEQYF.

The chain employs TRBV20-1 and TRBJ2-7; D is perhaps TRBD1 or TRBD2 (5 bases each). The CDR3 totals 13 residues. Trimming took off 6 bases at V and 6 bases at J, with 18 bases between the two ends. CDR1 and CDR2 from the germline V gene are DFQATT and SNEGSKA (reference sequence). The CDR3 nucleotides read TGCAGTGCAGCCGGGACCCCCCTTTCCGAGCAGTACTTC. Encoded protein: CSAAGTPLSEQYF.

There are many counts of this clonotype. The J gene is TRBJ2-5, the V gene TRBV3-1; 9 nucleotides agree with TRBD1. The length of the CDR3 is 15 residues. V dropped 0 bases and J dropped 2; count of bases not matched to a gene: 1. CDR1 and CDR2 (germline): LGHDT, YNNKEL (reference sequence). The CDR3 reads CASSQEGQGQETQYF. CDR3 DNA: TGTGCCAGCAGCCAAGAAGGACAGGGGCAAGAGACCCAGTACTTC.

This clonotype was seen many times. V usage is TRBV7-9 and J usage is TRBJ2-7; 10 bases are a match to TRBD1. CDR1 is SEHNR and CDR2 is FQNEAQ in the germline V gene (reference sequence). The CDR3 is made up of 15 amino acids. V shed 2 bases, J shed 2 bases, and the junction held 3 bases outside the gene matches. The CDR3 DNA reads as TGTGCCAGCAGCTTAAGGACAGGGGGAACCTACGAGCAGTACTTC. This gives the protein CASSLRTGGTYEQYF.

This clonotype was detected a few times. The rearrangement uses TRBV30 and TRBJ2-7, with TRBD1 matching 8 bases. Germline V gene lookup returns CDR1 GTSNPN and CDR2 SVGIG (reference sequence). This CDR3 contains 14 residues. Trimming removed 4 bases from V and 0 bases from J; junction bases left unmatched: 5. The CDR3 region is CAWTRTGSSYEQYF. CDR3 nucleotide sequence: TGTGCCTGGACCAGGACAGGGAGCTCCTACGAGCAGTACTTC.

The table lists this clonotype with a few counts. The V and J genes are TRBV29-1 and TRBJ2-1; 9 bases are shared with TRBD1. This CDR3 contains 16 residues. V dropped 5 bases and J dropped 7; count of bases not matched to a gene: 15. Germline V CDR1 and CDR2: SQVTM, ANQGSEA. Written as DNA, the CDR3 is TGCAGCGTTTTAACCATAAACAGGGGGCCGGAGAATGAGCAGTTCTTC. Protein: CSVLTINRGPENEQFF.

This clonotype was seen repeatedly, ten times or more. The chain has TRBV2 and TRBJ1-5, with D possibly being TRBD1 (5 bases). CDR1 is SNHLY and CDR2 is FYNNEI in the germline V gene. The CDR3 loop spans 12 amino acids. Trimming removed 7 bases from V and 4 bases from J, with 8 bases in between. CDR3: CASTGDNQPQHF. CDR3 bases: TGTGCCAGCACGGGGGATAATCAGCCCCAGCATTTT.

J is TRBJ2-1 and V is TRBV5-1; D not certain. Germline V gene data show CDR1 as SGHRS and CDR2 as YFSETQ. V gave up 4 bases and J gave up 6 bases, with 14 bases separating them. CDR3 length: 14 amino acids. CDR3 sequence reads: CASSKLRRSNEQFF. CDR3 sequence (DNA): TGCGCCAGCAGCAAACTGCGGCGGAGCAATGAGCAGTTCTTC. The full variable domain, its missing parts supplied by reference TRBV5-1 and TRBJ2-1, is KAGVTQTPRYLIKTRGQQVTLSCSPISGHRSVSWYQQTPGQGLQFLFEYFSETQRNKGNFPGRFSGRQFSNSRSEMNVSTLELGDSALYLCASSKLRRSNEQFFGPGTRLTVL.

This clonotype was picked up many times. The genes are TRBV2 and TRBJ1-2; weak D call: TRBD1 (6 bases). CDR1 SNHLY and CDR2 FYNNEI come from the germline V gene. Trimming stripped 3 bases from V and 4 bases from J, with 15 bases between. This CDR3 is 15 amino acids long. Here the CDR3 reads CASSEIPGAGYGYTF. The CDR3 DNA follows: TGTGCCAGCAGTGAGATCCCGGGGGCTGGCTATGGCTACACCTTC.

The table lists this clonotype with many counts. J is TRBJ1-1 and V is TRBV20-1; no definite D call. The CDR3 sequence is 14 residues long. Germline assignment: CDR1 DFQATT and CDR2 SNEGSKA (reference sequence). With 0 bases removed from V and 0 bases from J, the gap between germline ends came to 8 bases. In DNA form, the CDR3 reads TGCAGTGCTAGAGACGGATCGATGAACACTGAAGCTTTCTTT. It codes for CSARDGSMNTEAFF.

V gene TRBV12-3 or TRBV12-4 combines with J gene TRBJ2-2, with D perhaps matching TRBD1 (5 bases). V was cut by 7 bases and J by 0 bases, with 12 bases left in between. CDR3 length: 15 amino acids. The DNA for the CDR3 is TGTGCCAGCACCCTAACAGGTGCGAACACCGGGGAGCTGTTTTTT. Its translation is CASTLTGANTGELFF.

In this sample, this clonotype turned up many times. The rearrangement uses TRBV15 and TRBJ2-5, with 9 bases identical to TRBD1. The CDR3 has 17 residues. J lost 7 bases, V lost 2 bases, and 14 bases had no gene match. The V gene's germline CDR1 is LNHNV and CDR2 YYDKDF (reference sequence). The CDR3 is CATSRLRTTGGTGTQYF. CDR3 nucleotide sequence: TGTGCCACCAGCAGACTTAGAACAACAGGGGGCACAGGGACCCAGTACTTC.

This clonotype was recorded a few times. V gene TRBV24-1 combines with J gene TRBJ2-2; the D gene could be TRBD1 or TRBD2 (5 bases each). Trimming removed 9 bases at V and 3 bases at J, with 10 bases between. Germline V gene sequence: CDR1 KGHDR, CDR2 SFDVKD. The CDR3 length is 13 residues. For the CDR3, the DNA is TGTGCCACCGAGGGGCGTTACACCGGGGAGCTGTTTTTT. Protein sequence: CATEGRYTGELFF.

The chain couples TRBV15 to TRBJ2-7; no firm D call. The V gene lost 3 bases and the J gene lost 3 bases, with 6 bases spanning the gap. The V gene's germline CDR1 is LNHNV and CDR2 YYDKDF (reference sequence). This CDR3 contains 12 residues. CDR3 sequence: CATSSGFYEQYF. CDR3 nucleotide sequence: TGTGCCACCAGCAGCGGGTTCTACGAGCAGTACTTC.